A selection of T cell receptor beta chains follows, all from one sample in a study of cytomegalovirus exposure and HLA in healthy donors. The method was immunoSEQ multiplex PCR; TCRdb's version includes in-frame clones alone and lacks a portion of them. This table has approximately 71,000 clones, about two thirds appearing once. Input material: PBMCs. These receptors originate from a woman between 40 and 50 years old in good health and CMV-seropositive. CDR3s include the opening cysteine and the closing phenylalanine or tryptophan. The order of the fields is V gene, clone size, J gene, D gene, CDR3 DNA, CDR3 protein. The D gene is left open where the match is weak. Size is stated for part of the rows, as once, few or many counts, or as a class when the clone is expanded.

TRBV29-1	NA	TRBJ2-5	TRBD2	TGCAGCGTTGAAGGGCATAGCGGGGGAATAGAGACCCAGTACTTC	CSVEGHSGGIETQYF
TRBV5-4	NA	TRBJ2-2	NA	TGTGCCAGCAGCTTGGAGGGCCAGGGAGGAACCGGGGAGCTGTTTTTT	CASSLEGQGGTGELFF
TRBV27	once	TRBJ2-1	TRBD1	TGTGCCAGCAGTGGGATGACAGGGGCCAACATGGGGTATGAGCAGTTCTTC	CASSGMTGANMGYEQFF
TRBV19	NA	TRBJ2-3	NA	TGTGCCAGTAGTACCCTAGGCACAGATACGCAGTATTTT	CASSTLGTDTQYF
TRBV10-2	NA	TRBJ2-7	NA	TGCGCCAGCAGGAATGGCGGCAGTCGCATTTCCTACGAGCAGTACTTC	CASRNGGSRISYEQYF
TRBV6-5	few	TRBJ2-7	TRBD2	TGTGCCAGCAGTTCCCGAGTAGCGGGGGGGTACGAGCAGTACTTC	CASSSRVAGGYEQYF
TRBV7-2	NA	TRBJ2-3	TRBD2	TGTGCCAGCAGCTCTGACCCGGGACTAGCTGGAGATACGCAGTATTTT	CASSSDPGLAGDTQYF
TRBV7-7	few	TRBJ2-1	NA	TGTGCCAGCAGCCGGGTAGTGCGGTCTGGGCAGTTCTTC	CASSRVVRSGQFF
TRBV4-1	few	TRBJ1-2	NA	TGCGCCAGCAGCCAAGGTCCATTCGAGTATGGCTACACCTTC	CASSQGPFEYGYTF
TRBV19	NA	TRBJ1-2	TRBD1	TGTGCCAGTAGAACCGGGACAGGGAATGGCTACACCTTC	CASRTGTGNGYTF
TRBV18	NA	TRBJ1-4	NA	TGTGCCAGCTCACCAAGCGGTAGCGGCGAAAAACTGTTTTTT	CASSPSGSGEKLFF
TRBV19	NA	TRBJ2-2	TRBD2	TGTGCCAGTAGGAGCGGGGGGGCGACCGGGGAGCTGTTTTTT	CASRSGGATGELFF
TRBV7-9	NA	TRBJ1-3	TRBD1	TGTGCCAGCAGCGCATACCAGGACAGGGGTGGAAACACCATATATTTT	CASSAYQDRGGNTIYF
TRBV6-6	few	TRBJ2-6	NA	TGTGCCAGCAGTTCCCAATCTGGGGCCAACGTCCTGACTTTC	CASSSQSGANVLTF
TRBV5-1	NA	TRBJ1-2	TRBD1	TGCGCCAGCAGCCTGGGACAACGTAAGACAGGGTCGGATTTGGGCTATGGCTACACCTTC	CASSLGQRKTGSDLGYGYTF
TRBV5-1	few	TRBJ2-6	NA	TGCGCCAGCAGGGTAATCAGCTCTGGGGCCAACGTCCTGACTTTC	CASRVISSGANVLTF
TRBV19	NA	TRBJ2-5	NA	TGTGCCAGTAGTCCCCAGGACTGGGAAGAGACCCAGTACTTC	CASSPQDWEETQYF
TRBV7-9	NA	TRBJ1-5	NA	TGTGCCAGCAGCCCCCCCGGAGTGGGTCAGCCCCAGCATTTT	CASSPPGVGQPQHF
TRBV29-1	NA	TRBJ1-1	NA	TGCAGCGCCGGAGGCCTGGGGGCTTTCTTT	CSAGGLGAFF
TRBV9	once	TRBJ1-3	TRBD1	TGTGCCAGCAGCCTCCGGACAGGGGCTGGAAACACCATATATTTT	CASSLRTGAGNTIYF
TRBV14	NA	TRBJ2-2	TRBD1	TGTGCCAGCAGCCCCAACAGGGGCACCGGGGAGCTGTTTTTT	CASSPNRGTGELFF
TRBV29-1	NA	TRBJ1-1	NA	TGCAGCGTGGGAACAGGGCTGAACACTGAAGCTTTCTTT	CSVGTGLNTEAFF
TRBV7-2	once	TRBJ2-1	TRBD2	TGTGCCAGCAGCTTCCCTAGCGGGGGGGCATACAATGAGCAGTTCTTC	CASSFPSGGAYNEQFF
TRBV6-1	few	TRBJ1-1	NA	TGTGCCAGTCCGTGTAAATCGACTCGAGCTTTCTTT	CASPCKSTRAFF
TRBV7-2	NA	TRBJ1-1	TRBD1	TGTGCCAGCAGCGCACAGGGGGCCAGTGAAGCTTTCTTT	CASSAQGASEAFF
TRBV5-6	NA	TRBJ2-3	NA	TGTGCCAGCAGCTTCCCGCCAGGGGACCTAGTACCCTATACGCAGTATTTT	CASSFPPGDLVPYTQYF
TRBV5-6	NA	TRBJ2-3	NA	TGTGCCAGCAGCCCTAGCACAGATACGCAGTATTTT	CASSPSTDTQYF
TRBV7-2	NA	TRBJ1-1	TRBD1	TGTGCCAGCAGCCAACGACAGGGGGGGCCTGAAGCTTTCTTT	CASSQRQGGPEAFF
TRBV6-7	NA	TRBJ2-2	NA	TGTGCCAGAATACAGGGAGGGGGCGGGGAGCTGTTTTTT	CARIQGGGGELFF
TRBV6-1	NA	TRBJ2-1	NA	TGTGCCAGCAGTGAATTTCGCGGGGCCTCCTACAATGAGCAGTTCTTC	CASSEFRGASYNEQFF
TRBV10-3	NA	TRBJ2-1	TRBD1	TGTGCCGCCGGAGACAGGGACCCCTACAATGAGCAGTTCTTC	CAAGDRDPYNEQFF
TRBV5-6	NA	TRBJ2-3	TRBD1	TGTGCCAGCAGCTTAAGGACAGGGTGTTCAGATACGCAGTATTTT	CASSLRTGCSDTQYF